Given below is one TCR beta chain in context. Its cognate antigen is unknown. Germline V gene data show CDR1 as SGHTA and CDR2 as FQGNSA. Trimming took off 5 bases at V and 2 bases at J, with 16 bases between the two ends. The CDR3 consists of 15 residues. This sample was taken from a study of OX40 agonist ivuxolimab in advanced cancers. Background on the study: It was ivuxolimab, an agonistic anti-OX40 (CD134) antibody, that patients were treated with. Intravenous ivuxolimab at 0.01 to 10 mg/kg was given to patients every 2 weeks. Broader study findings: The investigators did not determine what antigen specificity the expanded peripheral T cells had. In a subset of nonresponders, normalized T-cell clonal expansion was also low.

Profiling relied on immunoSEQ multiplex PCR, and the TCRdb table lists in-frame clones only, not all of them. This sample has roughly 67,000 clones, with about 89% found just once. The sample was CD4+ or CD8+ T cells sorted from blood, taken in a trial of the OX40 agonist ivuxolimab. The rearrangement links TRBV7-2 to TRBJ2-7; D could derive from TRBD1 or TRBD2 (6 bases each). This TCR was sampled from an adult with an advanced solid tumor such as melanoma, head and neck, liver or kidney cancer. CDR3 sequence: CASSTGAGVPYEQYF. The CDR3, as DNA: TGTGCCAGCAGCACGGGGGCAGGGGTCCCCTACGAGCAGTACTTC.